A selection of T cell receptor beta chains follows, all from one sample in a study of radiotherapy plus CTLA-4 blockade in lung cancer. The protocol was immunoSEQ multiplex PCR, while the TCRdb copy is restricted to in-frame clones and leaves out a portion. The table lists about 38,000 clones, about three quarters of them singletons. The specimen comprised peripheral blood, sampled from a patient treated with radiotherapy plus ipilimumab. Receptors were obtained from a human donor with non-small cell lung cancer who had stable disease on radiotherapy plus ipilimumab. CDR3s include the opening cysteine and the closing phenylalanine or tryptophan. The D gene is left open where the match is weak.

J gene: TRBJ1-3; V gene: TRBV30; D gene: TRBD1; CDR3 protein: CAWSVKGAGNTIYF
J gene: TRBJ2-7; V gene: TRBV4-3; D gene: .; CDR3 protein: CASSQEGWGAYEQYF
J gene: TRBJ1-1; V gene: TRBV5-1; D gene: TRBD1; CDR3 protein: CASSADRADTEAFF
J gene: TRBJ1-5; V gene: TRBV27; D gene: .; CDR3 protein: CASSLSLRGKGQPQHF
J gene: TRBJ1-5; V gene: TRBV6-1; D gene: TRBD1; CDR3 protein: CASSTGVGSNQPQHF
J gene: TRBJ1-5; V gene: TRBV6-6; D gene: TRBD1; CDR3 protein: CASRPGTGGRQPRHF
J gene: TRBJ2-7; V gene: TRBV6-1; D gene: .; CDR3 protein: CASSHGPYEQYF
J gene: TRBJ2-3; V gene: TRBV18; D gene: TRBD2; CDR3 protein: CASSPPPSGGTDTQYF
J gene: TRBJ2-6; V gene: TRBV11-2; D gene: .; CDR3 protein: CASSLFGFGANVLTF
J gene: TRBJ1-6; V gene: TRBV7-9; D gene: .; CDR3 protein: CASSPRAYNSPLHF
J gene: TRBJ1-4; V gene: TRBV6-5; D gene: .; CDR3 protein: CASSRKGFREKLFF
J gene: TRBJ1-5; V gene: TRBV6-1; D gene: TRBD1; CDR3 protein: CASSAGTGKSQPQHF
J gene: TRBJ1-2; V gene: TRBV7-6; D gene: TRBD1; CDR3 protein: CASSSGQGNGYTF
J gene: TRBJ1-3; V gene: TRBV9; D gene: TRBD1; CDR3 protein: CASSARTGPGNTIYF
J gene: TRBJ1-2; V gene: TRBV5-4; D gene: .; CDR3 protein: CASSGTGGSRYGYTF
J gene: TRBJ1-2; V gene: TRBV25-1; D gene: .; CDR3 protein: CASSELGINYGYTF
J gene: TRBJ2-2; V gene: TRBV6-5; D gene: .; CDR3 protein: CASSSNTGELFF
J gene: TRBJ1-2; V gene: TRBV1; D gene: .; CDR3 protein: CTSRFVVRKTYGYTF
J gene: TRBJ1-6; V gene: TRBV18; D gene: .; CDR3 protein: CASSPGPGRNSPLHF
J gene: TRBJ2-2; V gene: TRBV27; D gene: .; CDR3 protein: CASSFPRAGGTGELFF
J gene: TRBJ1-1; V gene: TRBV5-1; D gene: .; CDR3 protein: CASSLGPNTEAFF
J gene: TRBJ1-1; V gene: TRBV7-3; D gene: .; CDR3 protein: CASSSQENTEAFF
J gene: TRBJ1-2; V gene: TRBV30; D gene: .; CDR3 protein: CAWSKAGVRYTF
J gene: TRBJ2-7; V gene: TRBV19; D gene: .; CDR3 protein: CATSWGGDSYEQYF
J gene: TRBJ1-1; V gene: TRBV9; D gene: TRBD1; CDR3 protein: CASSESPDRGGTEAFF
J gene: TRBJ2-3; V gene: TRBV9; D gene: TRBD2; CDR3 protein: CASSPRGSGGAGDTQYF
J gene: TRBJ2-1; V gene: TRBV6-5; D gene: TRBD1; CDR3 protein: CASRRDRGVYNEQFF
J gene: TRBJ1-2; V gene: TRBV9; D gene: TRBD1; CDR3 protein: CASSVSHRGQGGYTF
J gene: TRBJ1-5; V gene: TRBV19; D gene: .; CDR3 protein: CASSPRPNSNQPQHF
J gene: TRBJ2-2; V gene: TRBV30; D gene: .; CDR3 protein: CALKPGIYTGELFF